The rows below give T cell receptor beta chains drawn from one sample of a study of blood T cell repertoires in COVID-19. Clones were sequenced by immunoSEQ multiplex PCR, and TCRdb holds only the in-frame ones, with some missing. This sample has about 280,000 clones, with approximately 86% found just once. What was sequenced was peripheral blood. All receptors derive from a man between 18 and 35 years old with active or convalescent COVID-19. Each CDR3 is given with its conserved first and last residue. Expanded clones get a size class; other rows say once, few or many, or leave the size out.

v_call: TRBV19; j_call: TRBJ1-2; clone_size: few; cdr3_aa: CATVVGQGANGYTF
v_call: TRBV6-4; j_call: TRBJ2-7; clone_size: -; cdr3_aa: CALRAPTYEQYF
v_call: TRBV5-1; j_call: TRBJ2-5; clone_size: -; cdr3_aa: CASRTGGNKETQYF
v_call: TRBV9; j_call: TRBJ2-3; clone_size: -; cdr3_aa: CASNSGGTDTQYF
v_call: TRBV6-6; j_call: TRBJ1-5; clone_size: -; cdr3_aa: CASSPQGNQPQHF
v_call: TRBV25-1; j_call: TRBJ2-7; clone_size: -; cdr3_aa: CASRPGQGYEQYF
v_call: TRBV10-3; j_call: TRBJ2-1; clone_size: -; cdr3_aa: CAISEGLVNEQFF
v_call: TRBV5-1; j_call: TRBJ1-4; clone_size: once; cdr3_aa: CASSFSGTGRNEKLFF
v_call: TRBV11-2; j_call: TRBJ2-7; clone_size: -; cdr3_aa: CASSLQRTGGPYEQYF
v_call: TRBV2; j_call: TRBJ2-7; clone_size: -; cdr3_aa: CASSGSDRDHEQYF
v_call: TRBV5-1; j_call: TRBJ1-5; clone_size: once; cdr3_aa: CASSLDIDSQPQHF
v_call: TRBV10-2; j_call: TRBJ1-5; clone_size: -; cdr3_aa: CASSESGLGHSNQPQHF
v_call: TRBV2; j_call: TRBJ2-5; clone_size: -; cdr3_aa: CASRRVGGTETQYF
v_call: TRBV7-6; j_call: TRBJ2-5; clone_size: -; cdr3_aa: CASSPRQGGVAGTQYF
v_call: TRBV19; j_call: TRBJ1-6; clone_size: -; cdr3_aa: CASSSQGARGSYNSPLHF
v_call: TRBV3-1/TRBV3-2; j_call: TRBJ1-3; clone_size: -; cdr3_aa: CASSQPGTVGNTIYF
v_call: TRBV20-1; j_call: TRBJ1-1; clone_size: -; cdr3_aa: CSASTQAFF
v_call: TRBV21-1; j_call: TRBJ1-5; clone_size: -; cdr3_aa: CASSKDSQGDQPQHF
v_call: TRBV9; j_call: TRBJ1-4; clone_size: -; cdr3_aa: CASSVAAGAVNEKLFF
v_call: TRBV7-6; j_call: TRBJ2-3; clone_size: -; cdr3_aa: CASSLASGASTDTQYF
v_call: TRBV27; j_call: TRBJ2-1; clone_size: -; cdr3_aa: CASSSRPGYNEQFF
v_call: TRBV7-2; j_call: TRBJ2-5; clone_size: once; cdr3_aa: CASSRGPEETQYF
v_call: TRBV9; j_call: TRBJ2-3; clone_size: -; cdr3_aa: CASSERQDSDTQYF
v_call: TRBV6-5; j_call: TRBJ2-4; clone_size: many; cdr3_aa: CASSPTTSGASLIYF
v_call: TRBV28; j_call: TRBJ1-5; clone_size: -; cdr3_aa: CASSRGQALNQPQHF
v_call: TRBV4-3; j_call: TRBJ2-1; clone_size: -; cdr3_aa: CASSQAGSSNEQFF
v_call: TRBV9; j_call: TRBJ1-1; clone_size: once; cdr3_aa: CASSVGPNSGETEAFF
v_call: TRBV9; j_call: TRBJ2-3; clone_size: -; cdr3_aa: CASSVGDTQYF
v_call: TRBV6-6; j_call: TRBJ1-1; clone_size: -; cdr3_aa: CASSYPGQGMNTEAFF
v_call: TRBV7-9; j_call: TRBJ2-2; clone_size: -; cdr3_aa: CASSPSGGTGNTGELFF
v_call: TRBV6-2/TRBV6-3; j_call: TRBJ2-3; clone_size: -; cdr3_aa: CASSHPGLAGPRGTQYF
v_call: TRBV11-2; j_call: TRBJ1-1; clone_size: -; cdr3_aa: CASSLFRGGNTEAFF